Below are 25 T cell receptor beta chains sequenced from a single sample in a study of shared clonotypes between healthy human individuals. Naive CD8 isolation took CD45RO-negative cells positively selected for CCR7 and excluded terminally differentiated effector memory CD45RA+ cells. Using immunoSEQ multiplex PCR, the repertoire was profiled, and TCRdb retains in-frame clones only, with some absent. This table has about 2.2 million clones, 85% to 95% appearing once. The sequenced sample was naive CD8+ T cells from PBMCs. All receptors come from a man younger than 35 in good health. Some clones in this sample may be carry-over from other donors' samples.

CDR3 DNA: TGTGCCAGCAGTAGCCGGGGGACCACAGATACGCAGTATTTT. This codes for CASSSRGTTDTQYF. The chain is built from TRBV6-1 and TRBJ2-3, with D possibly TRBD2 on 6 matching bases. V shed 5 bases and J shed 2 bases, with 11 bases lying between them. In germline, CDR1 is MNHNS, CDR2 SASEGT. This CDR3 contains 14 residues.

The rearrangement uses TRBV27 and TRBJ2-7; 12 nucleotides match TRBD2. The V gene end was trimmed by 5 bases and the J gene end by 3 bases; junction bases not matched to a gene: 11. The CDR3 contains 17 residues. CDR1 is MNHEY, CDR2 SMNVEV, per germline (reference sequence). DNA of the CDR3: TGTGCCAGCAGTACCCTAGCGGGAGGGCCGAGGGGCTACGAGCAGTACTTC. This gives the protein CASSTLAGGPRGYEQYF.

The rearrangement uses TRBV7-2 and TRBJ2-7; D is possibly TRBD2 (5 bases). The CDR3 extends over 10 amino acids. The V and J ends lost 8 bases and 5 bases respectively, with 7 bases between them. Germline lookup yields CDR1 SGHTA and CDR2 FQGNSA. CDR3 sequence: CASAGHEQYF. The CDR3 DNA reads TGTGCCAGCGCGGGCCACGAGCAGTACTTC.

Comment on this clone: Other DNA sequences in the same sample also yield this CDR3. The chain has TRBV28 and TRBJ2-7; 9 bases agree with TRBD2. Germline trimming cut 2 bases from V and 3 bases from J; bases unmatched to any gene: 2. Germline loops: CDR1 MDHEN, CDR2 SYDVKM. This CDR3 spans 14 amino acids. The CDR3 DNA reads as TGTGCCAGCAGTTTAGCGGGAGGGCTCTACGAGCAGTACTTC. Translated: CASSLAGGLYEQYF. The complete variable domain, with remaining parts taken from reference TRBV28 and TRBJ2-7, reads DVKVTQSSRYLVKRTGEKVFLECVQDMDHENMFWYRQDPGLGLRLIYFSYDVKMKEKGDIPEGYSVSREKKERFSLILESASTNQTSMYLCASSLAGGLYEQYFGPGTRLTVT.

The V and J genes are TRBV28 and TRBJ2-2; D might be TRBD2 (5 bases). Germline V gives CDR1 MDHEN, CDR2 SYDVKM. Trimming shortened V by 1 base and J by 4 bases, and 10 bases separated the two germline ends. The CDR3 covers 15 residues. CDR3: CASSLSGRSTGELFF. The DNA for the CDR3 is TGTGCCAGCAGTTTATCGGGAAGGAGCACCGGGGAGCTGTTTTTT.

J is TRBJ2-7 and V is TRBV18; 9 bases map to TRBD2. Trimming at V came to 3 bases and at J to 0 bases, leaving 3 bases not matched to a gene. The CDR3 runs 15 residues. Germline loops: CDR1 KGHSH, CDR2 LQKENI. For the CDR3, the DNA is TGTGCCAGCTCACCGAGCGGGAGGAGCTCCTACGAGCAGTACTTC. Translation gives CASSPSGRSSYEQYF.

The genes are TRBV28 and TRBJ1-5; 8 bases agree with TRBD1. Germline lookup yields CDR1 MDHEN and CDR2 SYDVKM. The CDR3 totals 17 residues. This CDR3 reads CGSSRVETRGPNQPQHF. The CDR3 bases are TGTGGCAGTTCCAGGGTCGAAACCAGGGGGCCTAATCAGCCCCAGCATTTT.

This chain connects TRBV27 to TRBJ2-2, with TRBD1 identical over 8 bases. Germline loops: CDR1 MNHEY, CDR2 SMNVEV (reference sequence). V gave up 4 bases and J gave up 4 bases; unmatched junction bases: 8. This CDR3 has 16 amino acids. The CDR3 region is CASSSGQGRSTGELFF. The CDR3 DNA follows: TGTGCCAGCAGTTCAGGACAGGGCAGATCCACCGGGGAGCTGTTTTTT.

V gene TRBV28 combines with J gene TRBJ1-1; D is uncertain. The V end was cut by 4 bases, the J end by 0 bases, with 12 bases between. Germline assignment: CDR1 MDHEN and CDR2 SYDVKM. CDR3 length: 15 amino acids. The CDR3 DNA follows: TGTGCCAGCAGTTCTTATAGTGATGTGAACACTGAAGCTTTCTTT. Translation: CASSSYSDVNTEAFF.

The chain employs TRBV29-1 and TRBJ2-7; perhaps TRBD1 as D (6 bases). Germline V gene lookup returns CDR1 SQVTM and CDR2 ANQGSEA. Trimming took off 3 bases at V and 4 bases at J, with 13 bases between the two ends. The CDR3 contains 13 residues. This chain's CDR3 is CSVELTQGYEQYF. The CDR3 region has the DNA TGCAGCGTTGAGCTGACACAGGGATACGAGCAGTACTTC.

This clone was counted a few times. This chain links TRBV19 with TRBJ1-1; possible D gene TRBD1, 5 bases. Germline CDR1 LNHDA, CDR2 SQIVND (reference sequence). V gave up 1 base and J gave up 3 bases, with 12 bases separating them. The CDR3 totals 15 residues. Written as DNA, the CDR3 is TGTGCCAGTAGTATAGTGGGGGAGCGCGACACTGAAGCTTTCTTT. Its translation: CASSIVGERDTEAFF.

This rearrangement joins TRBV15 to TRBJ2-3; 9 positions match TRBD2. Germline V gives CDR1 LNHNV, CDR2 YYDKDF (reference sequence). The J segment lost 7 bases and the V segment lost 1 base, leaving 6 bases of the junction unmatched. The CDR3 runs to 15 residues. CDR3 loop: CATSRVQREEYTQYF. The DNA of the CDR3 is TGTGCCACCAGCAGAGTCCAGCGGGAGGAATATACGCAGTATTTT.

This sequence joins TRBV19 and TRBJ2-7, with TRBD1 matching over 7 bases. Germline values: CDR1 LNHDA, CDR2 SQIVND (reference sequence). The J segment lost 3 bases and the V segment lost 5 bases, leaving 13 bases of the junction unmatched. The CDR3 is 16 amino acids. The CDR3 is CASSPPGTETFYEQYF. DNA of the CDR3: TGTGCCAGTAGTCCTCCCGGGACAGAGACCTTCTACGAGCAGTACTTC. Looking up the rest from reference TRBV19 and TRBJ2-7 gives the full variable domain: DGGITQSPKYLFRKEGQNVTLSCEQNLNHDAMYWYRQDPGQGLRLIYYSQIVNDFQKGDIAEGYSVSREKKESFPLTVTSAQKNPTAFYLCASSPPGTETFYEQYFGPGTRLTVT.

The chain is built from TRBV7-9 and TRBJ2-7; tentatively, D is TRBD1 or TRBD2 (5 bases each). Germline V lookup: CDR1 SEHNR, CDR2 FQNEAQ (reference sequence). Trimming removed 2 bases at V and 0 bases at J, with 14 bases between. The CDR3 spans 16 residues. DNA of the CDR3: TGTGCCAGCAGCTTAACCGACGGGGCAAGCTCCTACGAGCAGTACTTC. Protein: CASSLTDGASSYEQYF. The full variable domain, rest sourced from reference TRBV7-9 and TRBJ2-7, is DTGVSQNPRHKITKRGQNVTFRCDPISEHNRLYWYRQTLGQGPEFLTYFQNEAQLEKSRLLSDRFSAERPKGSFSTLEIQRTEQGDSAMYLCASSLTDGASSYEQYFGPGTRLTVT.

This clone came up once. V and J are TRBV9 and TRBJ2-5; D gene unclear. The CDR3 loop spans 13 amino acids. With 4 bases removed from V and 5 bases from J, the gap between germline ends came to 12 bases. Germline CDR1 SGDLS, CDR2 YYNGEE. CDR3 sequence: CASSPTDPETQYF. CDR3 sequence (DNA): TGTGCCAGCAGCCCTACCGACCCCGAGACCCAGTACTTC.

The chain couples TRBV27 to TRBJ2-1, with 9 bases matching TRBD2. Germline V gene lookup returns CDR1 MNHEY and CDR2 SMNVEV (reference sequence). The CDR3 runs to 17 residues. V shed 5 bases and J 5 bases; nucleotides not matched to a gene: 13. CDR3 DNA sequence: TGTGCCAGCAGTACAGTGGGTAGCGGGAGTTTCGACAATGAGCAGTTCTTC. Its translation: CASSTVGSGSFDNEQFF.

This chain uses TRBV7-8 with TRBJ2-1; no clear D. Between the trimmed V and J ends, which lost 5 bases and 7 bases, there was a span of 9 bases. Germline V gene data show CDR1 as SGHVS and CDR2 as FQNEAQ. The CDR3 contains 12 residues. The CDR3 DNA is TGTGCCAGCAGCCTAAGAACGAATGAGCAGTTCTTC. It translates to CASSLRTNEQFF.

The chain is built from TRBV11-2 and TRBJ2-7, with D hard to call. The CDR3 extends over 13 amino acids. Germline V CDR1 and CDR2: SGHAT, FQNNGV. The V end was cut by 5 bases, the J end by 4 bases, with 12 bases between. CDR3 residues: CASSIDWGYEQYF. CDR3 nucleotides: TGTGCCAGCAGCATCGACTGGGGTTACGAGCAGTACTTC.

This clone was picked up one time. The genes are TRBV28 and TRBJ2-4; D possibly uses TRBD1 or TRBD2 (5 bases each). V was shortened by 6 bases and J by 5 bases, with 17 bases between the two germline ends. In germline, CDR1 is MDHEN, CDR2 SYDVKM. CDR3 length: 15 amino acids. In DNA, the CDR3 is TGTGCCAGCAGCCTTGTCCTGGGGACGCAAAACATTCAGTACTTC. The encoded protein is CASSLVLGTQNIQYF.

This clone has just one count. The rearrangement uses TRBV29-1 and TRBJ2-1; D remains ambiguous. This CDR3 contains 18 residues. Trimming shortened V by 1 base and J by 0 bases, and 19 bases separated the two germline ends. The germline V gene encodes CDR1 SQVTM and CDR2 ANQGSEA. CDR3 region: CSVEGLGASIGSYNEQFF. The CDR3 DNA sequence: TGCAGCGTTGAAGGACTGGGTGCCTCAATAGGCTCCTACAATGAGCAGTTCTTC.

The chain uses TRBV7-9 and TRBJ1-2; 10 bases line up with TRBD1. Trimming at V came to 5 bases and at J to 3 bases, leaving 12 bases not matched to a gene. Germline V gives CDR1 SEHNR, CDR2 FQNEAQ (reference sequence). This CDR3 is built from 17 residues. CDR3 region: CASSRDRGRGQDYGYTF. CDR3 sequence (DNA): TGTGCCAGCAGCCGGGACAGGGGAAGAGGGCAGGACTATGGCTACACCTTC.

This clone was seen a single time. The chain carries TRBV4-1 and TRBJ2-1, with TRBD2 matching over 16 bases. Trimming cost V 3 bases and J 4 bases; bases outside gene matches: 15. The CDR3 loop spans 21 amino acids. CDR1 is MGHRA, CDR2 YSYEKL, per germline. Here the CDR3 reads CASSHPSGLAGGPPTYNEQFF. The DNA of the CDR3 is TGCGCCAGCAGCCACCCTTCGGGACTAGCGGGAGGGCCGCCCACTTACAATGAGCAGTTCTTC.

The chain has TRBV11-2 and TRBJ2-3; possibly TRBD1 for D (6 bases). This CDR3 contains 14 residues. CDR1 is SGHAT and CDR2 is FQNNGV in the germline V gene. V lost 6 bases, J lost 2 bases, and 12 bases lay in between. This CDR3 reads CASRPRDTTDTQYF. For the CDR3, the DNA is TGTGCCAGCAGGCCACGGGACACCACAGATACGCAGTATTTT.

In DNA, the CDR3 is TGTGCCAGTAGTGATTTGAGGTGGACGCAGTATTTT. The encoded protein is CASSDLRWTQYF. The chain is built from TRBV19 and TRBJ2-3; D gene uncertain. The length of the CDR3 is 12 residues. The germline V and J ends were trimmed by 5 bases and 9 bases, with 12 bases remaining between them. Germline CDR1 is LNHDA and CDR2 is SQIVND (reference sequence).

The chain carries TRBV5-1 and TRBJ1-4, with 8 bases aligning to TRBD1. This CDR3 is 18 amino acids long. V lost 7 bases, J lost 4 bases, and 18 bases stayed unmatched. Germline V gives CDR1 SGHRS, CDR2 YFSETQ. Written as DNA, the CDR3 is TGCGCCAGCGGGTTCACCATAGGGGACAGGTCAAATAATGAAAAACTGTTTTTT. Residues: CASGFTIGDRSNNEKLFF. Full variable domain (missing parts from reference TRBV5-1 and TRBJ1-4): KAGVTQTPRYLIKTRGQQVTLSCSPISGHRSVSWYQQTPGQGLQFLFEYFSETQRNKGNFPGRFSGRQFSNSRSEMNVSTLELGDSALYLCASGFTIGDRSNNEKLFFGSGTQLSVL.